These 24 T cell receptor beta chains originate from one sample sequenced in a study of blood T cells in healthy people across ages. Together with a sample-barcoded 5' primer, a J-beta primer mix was included in a second PCR lasting roughly 6 to 12 cycles. TCRdb redid the calling of the 5' RACE reads with MiXCR, one entry per CDR3 protein. The sample lists approximately 1.5 million distinct CDR3 sequences, around 36% occurring once. The material sequenced was blood. These receptors were obtained from a woman in her thirties in good health.

The rearrangement joins TRBV2 to TRBJ1-1; TRBD1 matches at 7 bases. Germline V CDR1 and CDR2: SNHLY, FYNNEI. The CDR3 contains 14 residues. V was clipped by 5 bases and J by 4 bases; unmatched bases: 7. CDR3 residues: CASSSQGSGTEAFF. CDR3 bases: TGTGCCAGCAGTTCACAGGGGTCGGGCACTGAAGCTTTCTTT.

This chain links TRBV5-1 with TRBJ1-2; D is undetermined. The V gene lost 2 bases and the J gene lost 4 bases, with 15 bases spanning the gap. Germline CDR1 reads SGHRS; CDR2 reads YFSETQ. The CDR3 consists of 15 residues. Here the CDR3 DNA reads TGCGCCAGCAGCTTATCGACGGATAAACTCTATGGCTACACCTTC. Amino acid sequence: CASSLSTDKLYGYTF.

V gene TRBV11-2 combines with J gene TRBJ2-4; 8 nucleotides agree with TRBD2. Germline CDR1 reads SGHAT; CDR2 reads FQNNGV. This CDR3 has 15 amino acids. The J segment lost 9 bases and the V segment lost 1 base, leaving 8 bases of the junction unmatched. In DNA form, the CDR3 reads TGTGCCAGCAGCTTAGTCGGTAGCGGGAACAGCATTCAGTACTTC. Encoded protein: CASSLVGSGNSIQYF.

The chain uses TRBV5-1 and TRBJ2-1; TRBD2 matches 10 bases. This CDR3 is 16 amino acids long. Trimming at V came to 0 bases and at J to 6 bases, leaving 6 bases not matched to a gene. From germline, CDR1 is SGHRS and CDR2 YFSETQ. CDR3 bases: TGCGCCAGCAGCTTGGAAGGGGGACTAGCGCGCAATGAGCAGTTCTTC. As protein: CASSLEGGLARNEQFF.

This chain joins TRBV5-1 and TRBJ2-5; 14 bases map to TRBD2. Germline values: CDR1 SGHRS, CDR2 YFSETQ. The V segment lost 4 bases and the J segment 4 bases; nucleotides outside the gene matches: 6. The CDR3 is made up of 16 amino acids. The CDR3 region has the DNA TGCGCCAGCAGCCAGACTAGCGGGAGGGCCGGAGAGACCCAGTACTTC. It yields the protein CASSQTSGRAGETQYF.

This clonotype was recorded a few times. The rearrangement uses TRBV27 and TRBJ1-1; 7 bases match TRBD1. CDR1 and CDR2 (germline): MNHEY, SMNVEV (reference sequence). The CDR3 has 14 residues. Trimming removed 3 bases from V and 8 bases from J; junction bases left unmatched: 9. CDR3 amino acids: CASSLIGGFHEAFF. In nucleotides, the CDR3 is TGTGCCAGCAGTTTGATAGGGGGCTTCCACGAAGCTTTCTTT.

The V gene is TRBV20-1, the J gene TRBJ2-1; 9 bases are a match to TRBD2. The J call could be wrong; TRBJ2-7 is a better fit for the DNA end. Per germline, CDR1 DFQATT and CDR2 SNEGSKA (reference sequence). The CDR3 has 15 amino acids. The CDR3 coding sequence is TGCAGTGCGCAGGGAACTAGCGGGTTTTACAATGAGCAGTACTTC. Translating it yields CSAQGTSGFYNEQYF.

There are many counts of this clonotype. This chain joins TRBV6-2 or TRBV6-3 and TRBJ2-3; the match to TRBD2 covers 9 bases. The CDR3 is 15 amino acids. V lost 6 bases, J lost 10 bases, and 14 bases stayed unmatched. Germline CDR1 MNHEY, CDR2 SVGEGT. The CDR3 loop reads CASRDSGGFPSAQYF. The CDR3 region has the DNA TGTGCCAGCAGAGATAGCGGGGGATTCCCCTCGGCGCAGTATTTT.

This clonotype showed up just a few times. This chain joins TRBV9 and TRBJ1-2; a weak D match, TRBD1 (5 bases). Germline V gene lookup returns CDR1 SGDLS and CDR2 YYNGEE. V gave up 0 bases and J gave up 4 bases, with 7 bases separating them. CDR3 length: 13 amino acids. The CDR3 reads CASSVVTGYGYTF. CDR3 DNA: TGTGCCAGCAGCGTAGTTACAGGCTATGGCTACACCTTC.

V is TRBV11-2 and J is TRBJ2-1; 8 bases match TRBD2. This CDR3 is 22 amino acids long. The V gene's germline CDR1 is SGHAT and CDR2 FQNNGV. The V segment lost 7 bases and the J segment 2 bases; nucleotides outside the gene matches: 28. The DNA of the CDR3 is TGTGCCAGCACACTGAGGGGCCCTGGCGTCTCAACCGGGACTAGTCCCTACAATGAGCAGTTCTTC. Amino acids: CASTLRGPGVSTGTSPYNEQFF.

V is TRBV2 and J is TRBJ2-7; 10 bases are a match to TRBD2. Near its end, the DNA agrees better with TRBJ2-5, so the J call may be wrong. Germline V gene data show CDR1 as SNHLY and CDR2 as FYNNEI. The CDR3 sequence is 14 residues long. The CDR3 region is CASKERGGEETQYF. In DNA form, the CDR3 reads TGTGCCAGCAAGGAGCGGGGGGGCGAAGAGACCCAGTACTTC.

Worth noting for this clonotype: The junction departs from germline at one end; a sequencing error may be responsible. V usage is TRBV11-2 and J usage is TRBJ2-3; D is possibly TRBD1 or TRBD2 (6 bases each). This CDR3 has 16 residues. From germline, CDR1 is SGHAT and CDR2 FQNNGV. The CDR3 bases are TGTGCCAACAGCCCACTCGTGGGGGGCTCGAAAGATACGCAGTATTTT. It encodes CANSPLVGGSKDTQYF. Combining the CDR3 with reference TRBV11-2 and TRBJ2-3 gives the whole variable domain EAGVAQSPRYKIIEKRQSVAFWCNPISGHATLYWYQQILGQGPKLLIQFQNNGVVDDSQLPKDRFSAERLKGVDSTLKIQPAKLEDSAVYLCANSPLVGGSKDTQYFGPGTRLTVL.

This clonotype was counted a few times. The rearrangement links TRBV6-2 or TRBV6-3 to TRBJ2-6; D is undetermined. This CDR3 contains 15 residues. Per the germline V gene, CDR1 is MNHEY and CDR2 is SVGEGT. The ends were cut back, 0 bases at V and 1 base at J, with 4 bases in the middle. The CDR3 loop reads CASSYSSSGANVLTF. DNA for the CDR3: TGTGCCAGCAGTTACTCCTCGTCTGGGGCCAACGTCCTGACTTTC.

The chain couples TRBV13 to TRBJ2-1, with 9 bases lining up with TRBD1. The V segment lost 5 bases and the J segment 5 bases; nucleotides outside the gene matches: 10. Germline V gene sequence: CDR1 PRHDT, CDR2 FYEKMQ (reference sequence). This CDR3 has 16 residues. The CDR3 DNA reads as TGTGCCAGCAGCCTAGAATCCGGGACAGGGAACAATGAGCAGTTCTTC. This translates into CASSLESGTGNNEQFF.

This clonotype was observed a handful of times. The V call is TRBV27, the J call TRBJ2-5; 13 nucleotides line up with TRBD2. The J call may be faulty, since TRBJ2-7 better matches the DNA end. The CDR3 extends over 15 amino acids. CDR1 and CDR2 from the germline V gene are MNHEY and SMNVEV (reference sequence). As DNA, the CDR3 is TGTGCCAGCAGTGGCACTAGCGGGGGGGCTGACGAGCAGTACTTC. Amino acid sequence: CASSGTSGGADEQYF.

The chain recombines TRBV20-1 with TRBJ2-1, with D hard to call. This CDR3 is 13 amino acids long. From germline, CDR1 is DFQATT and CDR2 SNEGSKA (reference sequence). Trimming left V 2 bases short and J 8 bases short, with 13 bases between. The CDR3 here is CSARQRLWYEQFF. In nucleotides, the CDR3 is TGCAGTGCTAGACAGAGACTGTGGTATGAGCAGTTCTTC.

This clonotype was picked up many times. The gene calls are TRBV29-1 and TRBJ2-1; no clear D. The CDR3 has 13 residues. Per germline, CDR1 SQVTM and CDR2 ANQGSEA. The V end lost 6 bases, the J end lost 0 bases, and 9 bases lay between the germline ends. CDR3 nucleotide sequence: TGCAGCGTAACCCTGAGCTCCTACAATGAGCAGTTCTTC. Protein product: CSVTLSSYNEQFF.

The chain uses TRBV5-1 and TRBJ1-6; D gene uncertain. Trimming removed 4 bases from V and 5 bases from J, with 7 bases in between. Germline loops: CDR1 SGHRS, CDR2 YFSETQ. The CDR3 loop spans 13 amino acids. Here the CDR3 reads CASSNSDNSPLHF. The CDR3 DNA reads as TGCGCCAGCAGCAACAGCGATAATTCACCCCTCCACTTT.

CDR3 region: CASRPSPMYQETQYF. The DNA for the CDR3 is TGTGCCAGCAGGCCGTCGCCTATGTACCAAGAGACCCAGTACTTC. The genes are TRBV7-2 and TRBJ2-5, with unresolved D. The V gene lost 6 bases and the J gene lost 0 bases, with 14 bases spanning the gap. The CDR3 contains 15 residues. Germline V gene data show CDR1 as SGHTA and CDR2 as FQGNSA.

The chain recombines TRBV20-1 with TRBJ2-1; TRBD2 matches 14 bases. This CDR3 has 17 amino acids. CDR1 is DFQATT, CDR2 SNEGSKA, per germline (reference sequence). J was trimmed by 5 bases and V by 1 base; bases with no gene match: 7. This CDR3 reads CSARGRKGLAGDNEQFF. CDR3 DNA: TGCAGTGCTAGAGGACGAAAGGGACTAGCGGGGGACAATGAGCAGTTCTTC.

This clonotype was seen at least ten times. The chain employs TRBV10-3 and TRBJ2-5; the D gene could be TRBD1 or TRBD2 (5 bases each). Looked up from germline, CDR1 is ENHRY and CDR2 is SYGVKD. With 7 bases removed from V and 7 bases from J, the gap between germline ends came to 16 bases. The CDR3 totals 13 residues. The CDR3 nucleotides are TGTGCCATCACCGAGGGCCCTGGGGGGACCCAGTACTTC. Its translation is CAITEGPGGTQYF.

V is TRBV7-9 and J is TRBJ2-3; 10 nucleotides match TRBD1. J lost 2 bases, V lost 8 bases, and 4 bases had no gene match. Germline-derived CDR1 and CDR2 are SEHNR and FQNEAQ (reference sequence). The CDR3 is 14 amino acids. In DNA form, the CDR3 reads TGTGCCAGCGTCAGACAGGGGGCCACAGATACGCAGTATTTT. It encodes CASVRQGATDTQYF. The entire variable domain, with the rest obtained from reference TRBV7-9 and TRBJ2-3, is as follows: DTGVSQNPRHKITKRGQNVTFRCDPISEHNRLYWYRQTLGQGPEFLTYFQNEAQLEKSRLLSDRFSAERPKGSFSTLEIQRTEQGDSAMYLCASVRQGATDTQYFGPGTRLTVL.

This clonotype turned up a few times. The chain is built from TRBV21-1 and TRBJ2-7; the table calls TRBD1, which could not be checked here. TRBV21-1 corresponds to a pseudogene. The CDR3 consists of 16 residues. CDR3 DNA: TGTGCCAGCAGCAAAGATCGACAGACTTCTACCTACGAGCAGTACTTC. Its translation is CASSKDRQTSTYEQYF.

The rearrangement joins TRBV24-1 to TRBJ2-6; tentatively, D is TRBD2 (5 bases). Germline loops: CDR1 KGHDR, CDR2 SFDVKD. The CDR3 runs to 18 residues. The V end was cut by 2 bases, the J end by 0 bases, with 13 bases between. Here the CDR3 DNA reads TGTGCCACCAGTGATTCGCAAGCGGTAGACTCTGGGGCCAACGTCCTGACTTTC. It is translated as CATSDSQAVDSGANVLTF.